The clone carrying this T cell receptor beta chain was counted between two and nine times. The data originate from a study of blood T cell repertoires in COVID-19. Allocation to cohorts depended on clinical history reported by the participants. Sequencing was performed with immunoSEQ multiplex PCR; in TCRdb, only in-frame clones are kept and a portion is missing. The table has approximately 260,000 clones, around 80% seen once. After removal of 8 bases from V and 2 bases from J, the junction contained 15 bases not matched to a gene. This CDR3 comprises 19 residues. Germline lookup yields CDR1 MDHEN and CDR2 SYDVKM.

This clonotype was sampled from a man in his thirties or forties with acute COVID-19. Sequenced: PBMCs or T cells enriched from blood (not recorded which). The genes are TRBV28 and TRBJ2-2, with 12 bases matching TRBD1. The CDR3 loop reads CASSPVGTGGKPNTGELFF. The CDR3 nucleotides are TGTGCCAGCTCCCCTGTCGGGACAGGGGGCAAACCAAACACCGGGGAGCTGTTTTTT.